This TCR beta chain was captured in a study of blood T cell repertoires in COVID-19. Overall study context: PBMCs, B-cell-depleted T cells, or T cells provided the cDNA or gDNA that made up the material.

The assay was immunoSEQ multiplex PCR, and TCRdb's table has in-frame clones only and misses some. This sample has 150,000 to 200,000 clones; 86% occur once, and the top ten carry 20%. This clone was picked up a small number of times. Germline CDR1 reads GTSNPN; CDR2 reads SVGIG (reference sequence). CDR3 length: 13 residues. V was shortened by 0 bases and J by 4 bases, with 7 bases between the two germline ends. Sequencing was done on a sample of peripheral blood. The chain joins TRBV30 to TRBJ1-5; D not certain. This TCR was sampled from a man aged 65 to 85 with active or convalescent COVID-19. CDR3 amino acids: CAWSVAGNQPQHF. The CDR3 DNA sequence: TGTGCCTGGAGTGTAGCCGGGAATCAGCCCCAGCATTTT.